One and the same sample provided the 28 T cell receptor beta chains below, sequenced in a study of OX40 agonist ivuxolimab in advanced cancers. Measured with immunoSEQ multiplex PCR; TCRdb has only the in-frame clones, and not every one. Here the sample spans around 25,000 clones, approximately 89% being singletons. The specimen was CD4+ or CD8+ T cells sorted from blood, collected in a trial of the OX40 agonist ivuxolimab. These receptors came from an adult with an advanced solid tumor such as melanoma, head and neck, liver or kidney cancer.

The count of this clone is one. The chain uses TRBV6-5 and TRBJ2-2; possibly TRBD1 for D (5 bases). The CDR3 consists of 13 residues. The germline V and J ends were trimmed by 4 bases and 7 bases, with 10 bases remaining between them. The germline gives CDR1 MNHEY, CDR2 SVGAGI. The CDR3 bases are TGTGCCAGCAGTTCCCCAGGGCACGGGGAGCTGTTTTTT. Encoded protein: CASSSPGHGELFF.

The chain joins TRBV18 to TRBJ2-6, with a possible D match to TRBD1 (6 bases). Germline lookup yields CDR1 KGHSH and CDR2 LQKENI. V lost 6 bases and J 1 base, leaving 7 bases between the germline ends. The CDR3 covers 14 residues. The CDR3 DNA reads TGTGCCAGCTCCGGACAGTCTGGGGCCAACGTCCTGACTTTC. It encodes CASSGQSGANVLTF.

The chain employs TRBV6-5 and TRBJ1-1; D may be TRBD1 (5 bases). V was shortened by 4 bases and J by 7 bases, with 13 bases between the two germline ends. The length of the CDR3 is 13 residues. CDR1 MNHEY and CDR2 SVGAGI come from the germline V gene. DNA of the CDR3: TGTGCCAGCAGTTCGCAACCAGGGCTTGAAGCTTTCTTT. Translation: CASSSQPGLEAFF.

This clone was counted once. This chain connects TRBV5-6 to TRBJ1-3, with unresolved D. Trimming shortened V by 4 bases and J by 0 bases, and 14 bases separated the two germline ends. Germline-derived CDR1 and CDR2 are SGHDT and YYEEEE. The length of the CDR3 is 16 residues. CDR3 residues: CASSPLPGSSGNTIYF. As DNA, the CDR3 is TGTGCCAGCAGCCCATTACCGGGGTCCTCTGGAAACACCATATATTTT.

CDR3 sequence (DNA): TGTGCCAGCAGCCCTGACAGGGGCCAGGATTTCTATGGCTACACCTTC. Its translation is CASSPDRGQDFYGYTF. The chain combines TRBV7-3 with TRBJ1-2; 8 nucleotides agree with TRBD1. With 5 bases clipped from V and 4 bases from J, the junction kept 12 bases outside the gene matches. The CDR3 has 16 residues. The germline V gene encodes CDR1 SGHTA and CDR2 FQGTGA.

The chain couples TRBV20-1 to TRBJ2-3; 7 bases fit TRBD2. CDR1 is DFQATT, CDR2 SNEGSKA, per germline (reference sequence). The CDR3 has 11 amino acids. Trimming removed 6 bases from V and 6 bases from J; junction bases left unmatched: 3. The CDR3 loop reads CSAPGGDTQYF. CDR3 bases: TGCAGTGCCCCCGGGGGGGATACGCAGTATTTT.

This clone was picked up one time. V and J are TRBV7-3 and TRBJ1-1; no reliable D call. There are 14 residues in the CDR3. V was clipped by 2 bases and J by 4 bases, with 11 bases between them. Germline V gene data show CDR1 as SGHTA and CDR2 as FQGTGA. The CDR3 protein is CASSLSGGGTEAFF. CDR3 nucleotide sequence: TGTGCCAGCAGCTTATCCGGTGGTGGCACTGAAGCTTTCTTT.

This chain uses TRBV7-6 with TRBJ1-6; no definite D call. The germline V gene has CDR1 SGHVS and CDR2 FNYEAQ. The CDR3 totals 13 residues. V was shortened by 5 bases and J by 6 bases, with 8 bases between the two germline ends. This chain's CDR3 is CASSQHRNSPLHF. CDR3 sequence (DNA): TGTGCCAGCAGCCAACACCGTAATTCACCCCTCCACTTT.

The V gene is TRBV5-5, the J gene TRBJ1-2; 7 bases are shared with TRBD1. V was clipped by 3 bases and J by 4 bases; unmatched bases: 12. This CDR3 contains 16 residues. The germline V gene has CDR1 SGHKS and CDR2 YYEKEE (reference sequence). The CDR3 nucleotides read TGTGCCAGCAGCTCCGGACAGGACGGGGTACTCTATGGCTACACCTTC. Protein sequence: CASSSGQDGVLYGYTF.

The chain is built from TRBV19 and TRBJ2-7; 7 bases agree with TRBD1. Germline V gives CDR1 LNHDA, CDR2 SQIVND (reference sequence). The CDR3 loop spans 13 amino acids. V lost 3 bases, J lost 2 bases, and 1 base stayed unmatched. The CDR3 sequence: CASSIGTAYEQYF. CDR3 sequence (DNA): TGTGCCAGTAGTATTGGGACAGCCTACGAGCAGTACTTC.

The V call is TRBV5-4, the J call TRBJ2-6; the D gene is possibly TRBD2 (5 bases). The V gene lost 2 bases and the J gene lost 2 bases, with 8 bases spanning the gap. Germline V CDR1 and CDR2: SGHNT, YYREEE (reference sequence). This CDR3 has 15 residues. This CDR3 reads CASSFLAAGANVLTF. CDR3 nucleotides: TGTGCCAGCAGCTTCCTAGCCGCTGGGGCCAACGTCCTGACTTTC.

This clone turned up a few times. The J gene is TRBJ2-1, the V gene TRBV6-1, with 12 bases lining up with TRBD2. CDR3 length equals 16 residues. The germline V gene has CDR1 MNHNS and CDR2 SASEGT. J was trimmed by 5 bases and V by 4 bases; bases with no gene match: 6. The CDR3 sequence: CASSVVLAGGDNEQFF. CDR3 in DNA: TGTGCCAGCAGTGTGGTCCTAGCGGGAGGGGACAATGAGCAGTTCTTC.

The table lists this clone with a few counts. The gene calls are TRBV5-1 and TRBJ2-7; 8 bases fit TRBD2. The CDR3 sequence is 16 residues long. V lost 5 bases to trimming and J lost 1 base; unmatched junction nucleotides: 11. CDR1 SGHRS and CDR2 YFSETQ come from the germline V gene. The CDR3 region has the DNA TGCGCCAGCAGTATCGGGGGGGCGACCTTATCCTACGAGCAGTACTTC. This sequence encodes CASSIGGATLSYEQYF.

The rearrangement links TRBV4-3 to TRBJ2-7; tentative D call: TRBD1 (8 bases). CDR3 length equals 16 residues. Germline CDR1 and CDR2: LGHNA and YSLEER. Trimming cost V 3 bases and J 2 bases, with 17 bases left between them. The chain's CDR3 is CASSQTQGAGAYEQYF. The CDR3 DNA reads TGCGCCAGCAGCCAGACCCAGGGGGCGGGGGCCTACGAGCAGTACTTC.

The chain recombines TRBV19 with TRBJ1-5; D is unclear. V was cut by 5 bases and J by 1 base, with 3 bases left in between. The CDR3 spans 12 residues. Germline V gives CDR1 LNHDA, CDR2 SQIVND (reference sequence). CDR3 in DNA: TGTGCCAGTAGTTTCAGCAATCAGCCCCAGCATTTT. Translated, it gives CASSFSNQPQHF.

This clone was detected only once. The chain is built from TRBV2 and TRBJ1-5; no clear D gene. The CDR3 is made up of 12 amino acids. The V gene's germline CDR1 is SNHLY and CDR2 FYNNEI. Trimming removed 3 bases at V and 1 base at J, with 1 base between. The CDR3: CASSDSNQPQHF. As DNA, the CDR3 is TGTGCCAGCAGTGACAGCAATCAGCCCCAGCATTTT. Supplemented by reference TRBV2 and TRBJ1-5, the full variable domain reads EPEVTQTPSHQVTQMGQEVILRCVPISNHLYFYWYRQILGQKVEFLVSFYNNEISEKSEIFDDQFSVERPDGSNFTLKIRSTKLEDSAMYFCASSDSNQPQHFGDGTRLSIL.

This chain uses TRBV5-4 with TRBJ2-2; TRBD1 matches 12 bases. The CDR3 consists of 17 residues. J gave up 5 bases and V 2 bases, and 7 bases lay outside the gene matches. Germline CDR1 and CDR2: SGHNT and YYREEE (reference sequence). The CDR3 region has the DNA TGTGCCAGCAGCTTAGATCCGGGACAGGGGGCTACCGGGGAGCTGTTTTTT. It specifies CASSLDPGQGATGELFF.

This chain connects TRBV9 to TRBJ1-3; 8 bases line up with TRBD1. CDR3 length: 16 amino acids. CDR1 and CDR2 (germline): SGDLS, YYNGEE. V lost 0 bases, J lost 3 bases, and 5 bases stayed unmatched. CDR3 sequence (DNA): TGTGCCAGCAGCGTAGCTTCAGGGGGCAATGGAAACACCATATATTTT. Encoded protein: CASSVASGGNGNTIYF.

A single count supports this clone. This sequence joins TRBV10-2 and TRBJ2-3; TRBD1 might be the D (6 bases). Germline assignment: CDR1 WSHSY and CDR2 SAAADI. Trimming stripped 3 bases from V and 1 base from J, with 14 bases between. This CDR3 has 16 amino acids. CDR3 sequence (DNA): TGCGCCAGCAGTGATCCGACAGGACCCGGCACAGATACGCAGTATTTT. This gives the protein CASSDPTGPGTDTQYF.

This chain joins TRBV18 and TRBJ2-7; 7 nucleotides agree with TRBD1. Germline-derived CDR1 and CDR2 are KGHSH and LQKENI. After removal of 1 base from V and 0 bases from J, the junction contained 6 bases not matched to a gene. This CDR3 comprises 16 residues. The CDR3 here is CASSPRQGYVSYEQYF. CDR3 DNA: TGTGCCAGCTCACCACGACAGGGATATGTCTCCTACGAGCAGTACTTC.

The chain recombines TRBV4-3 with TRBJ2-7, with D perhaps matching TRBD1 (6 bases). The V end was cut by 5 bases, the J end by 0 bases, with 11 bases between. The CDR3 loop spans 14 amino acids. The V gene's germline CDR1 is LGHNA and CDR2 YSLEER. This CDR3 reads CASSRGISSYEQYF. CDR3 DNA: TGCGCCAGCAGCAGGGGGATCAGCTCCTACGAGCAGTACTTC.

The CDR3 DNA sequence: TGTGCCAGCAGCCATAGGAGGGATAGCAATCAGCCCCAGCATTTT. Translating gives CASSHRRDSNQPQHF. This chain joins TRBV11-3 and TRBJ1-5, with D hard to call. Between the trimmed V and J ends, which lost 5 bases and 0 bases, there was a span of 11 bases. This CDR3 spans 15 amino acids. The V gene's germline CDR1 is SGHNT and CDR2 YENEEA.

The chain is built from TRBV30 and TRBJ1-5; D is possibly TRBD1 (6 bases). Germline assignment: CDR1 GTSNPN and CDR2 SVGIG (reference sequence). V lost 2 bases to trimming and J lost 8 bases, with 19 bases between them. The CDR3 consists of 15 residues. The CDR3 nucleotides are TGTGCCTGGAGTCCGCCTTACAGGGAAAGTGAGCCCCAGCATTTT. It translates to CAWSPPYRESEPQHF.

This sequence joins TRBV2 and TRBJ2-7; perhaps TRBD1 as D (6 bases). Germline values: CDR1 SNHLY, CDR2 FYNNEI. The CDR3 spans 14 residues. Trimming took 3 bases from V and 4 from J, leaving 13 bases between them. CDR3 sequence reads: CASSDRGGRYEQYF. CDR3 bases: TGTGCCAGCAGTGACAGGGGCGGACGATACGAGCAGTACTTC.

The gene calls are TRBV27 and TRBJ2-1; 7 bases are a match to TRBD2. In germline, CDR1 is MNHEY, CDR2 SMNVEV (reference sequence). The CDR3 sequence is 15 residues long. Trimming took 2 bases from V and 5 from J; bases not matched to a gene: 6. CDR3 sequence reads: CASSLLASGNNEQFF. The CDR3, as DNA: TGTGCCAGCAGTTTACTTGCTAGCGGAAACAATGAGCAGTTCTTC.

J is TRBJ1-2 and V is TRBV2; D call uncertain. Germline V gene sequence: CDR1 SNHLY, CDR2 FYNNEI. The length of the CDR3 is 13 residues. Trimming left V 4 bases short and J 7 bases short, with 13 bases between. CDR3 nucleotide sequence: TGTGCCAGCAGTGTGAAAACGGGAAGTGGCTACACCTTC. Protein product: CASSVKTGSGYTF.

The rearrangement links TRBV6-5 to TRBJ2-3; 9 nucleotides match TRBD2. The CDR3 is 15 amino acids. With 4 bases clipped from V and 6 bases from J, the junction kept 8 bases outside the gene matches. Per the germline V gene, CDR1 is MNHEY and CDR2 is SVGAGI. The CDR3 here is CASSSEGGGADTQYF. For the CDR3, the DNA is TGTGCCAGCAGTTCCGAGGGCGGGGGGGCTGATACGCAGTATTTT.

The J gene is TRBJ1-1, the V gene TRBV5-1; no clear D. The V end lost 4 bases, the J end lost 6 bases, and 16 bases lay between the germline ends. The CDR3 is 14 residues long. The germline gives CDR1 SGHRS, CDR2 YFSETQ. The CDR3 bases are TGCGCCAGCAGCCCTGAAGGGCGCGACTCTGAAGCTTTCTTT. It translates to CASSPEGRDSEAFF.